This T cell receptor (beta chain) was recorded in a study of T cell repertoires in cytomegalovirus infection. Study-wide context: Public TCR beta signature analysis indicated the presence of both CMV infection and matching HLA type.

In this sample, this clonotype turned up many times. Antigen unknown. Each CDR3 protein gets one entry after TCRdb re-called the reads with MiXCR. The table lists roughly 240,000 distinct CDR3 sequences, about 5.9% of them singletons. J was trimmed by 3 bases and V by 5 bases; bases with no gene match: 4. The CDR3 runs 14 residues. CDR1 and CDR2 (germline): SGHTA, FQGNSA. Study-level results: Carriers of CMV and the relevant HLA type were discriminated by public TCR beta frequency.

The chain recombines TRBV7-2 with TRBJ1-1, with 9 bases aligning to TRBD1. Sample: PBMCs. This receptor was taken from a human donor in good health (CMV status not recorded). Some clones in this sample may be carry-over from other donors' samples. The CDR3 nucleotides are TGTGCCAGCAGCACCAGGACAGGGGACACTGAAGCTTTCTTT. It codes for CASSTRTGDTEAFF.